These 3 T cell receptor beta chains share one sample of origin, sequenced in a study of blood T cell repertoires in COVID-19. Sequencing used immunoSEQ multiplex PCR; TCRdb keeps in-frame clones, though not all of them. Here the sample spans about 73,000 clones, around 82% being singletons. Input material: peripheral blood. The origin of the receptors is a man in his forties or fifties with active COVID-19.

The J gene is TRBJ1-1, the V gene TRBV6-5, with D possibly being TRBD1 (5 bases). The CDR3 has 13 residues. Trimming took off 10 bases at V and 8 bases at J, with 20 bases between the two ends. CDR1 is MNHEY and CDR2 is SVGAGI in the germline V gene. CDR3 in amino acids: CATLSGGEGEAFF. The DNA for the CDR3 is TGTGCCACCCTGAGTGGGGGGGAGGGGGAAGCTTTCTTT.

The chain is built from TRBV5-1 and TRBJ2-1; tentatively, D is TRBD1 (5 bases). This CDR3 is 15 amino acids long. V dropped 2 bases and J dropped 4 bases, with 13 bases sitting between them. CDR1 SGHRS and CDR2 YFSETQ come from the germline V gene. The CDR3 here is CASSFRGQVYNEQFF. The CDR3 nucleotides are TGCGCCAGCAGCTTTAGGGGCCAAGTTTACAATGAGCAGTTCTTC.

V is TRBV5-1 and J is TRBJ2-7, with 9 bases lining up with TRBD1. Germline CDR1 SGHRS, CDR2 YFSETQ. This CDR3 spans 13 amino acids. V was clipped by 0 bases and J by 6 bases; unmatched bases: 1. The CDR3 loop reads CASSLGQGVEQYF. The CDR3 DNA reads as TGCGCCAGCAGCTTGGGACAGGGGGTCGAGCAGTACTTC.